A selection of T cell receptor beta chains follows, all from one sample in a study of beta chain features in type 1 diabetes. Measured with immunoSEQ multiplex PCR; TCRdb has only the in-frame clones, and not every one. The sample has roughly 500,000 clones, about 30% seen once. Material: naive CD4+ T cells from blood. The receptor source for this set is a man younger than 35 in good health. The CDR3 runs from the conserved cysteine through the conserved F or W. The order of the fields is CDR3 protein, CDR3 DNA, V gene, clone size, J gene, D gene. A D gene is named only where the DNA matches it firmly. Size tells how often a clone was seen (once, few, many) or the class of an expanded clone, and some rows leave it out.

CASGPGVGSSYNEQFF,TGTGCTAGTGGTCCTGGCGTCGGGAGCTCCTACAATGAGCAGTTCTTC,TRBV12-5,NA,TRBJ2-1,NA
CASRLGYNEQFF,TGTGCCAGCAGGCTCGGGTACAATGAGCAGTTCTTC,TRBV28,few,TRBJ2-1,NA
CAISPTTVGEQFF,TGTGCCATCAGTCCTACTACCGTGGGTGAGCAGTTCTTC,TRBV10-3,NA,TRBJ2-1,NA
CAWSSPGANVLTF,TGTGCCTGGAGTTCACCTGGGGCCAACGTCCTGACTTTC,TRBV30,NA,TRBJ2-6,NA
CASSEAVSYEQYF,TGCGCCAGCAGTGAAGCGGTCTCCTACGAGCAGTACTTC,TRBV10-2,few,TRBJ2-7,NA
CASSFPGAEDTQYF,TGTGCCAGCAGTTTCCCCGGGGCTGAAGATACGCAGTATTTT,TRBV6-6,NA,TRBJ2-3,NA
CASSQDSLQGVSYNEQFF,TGTGCCAGCAGCCAAGATAGTCTCCAGGGAGTCTCCTACAATGAGCAGTTCTTC,TRBV4-2,NA,TRBJ2-1,NA
CASGLTGKNEQFF,TGTGCTAGTGGTTTGACGGGTAAAAATGAGCAGTTCTTC,TRBV12-5,few,TRBJ2-1,NA
CASSQVAGVNEQFF,TGTGCCAGCAGCCAAGTAGCGGGAGTAAATGAGCAGTTCTTC,TRBV14,few,TRBJ2-1,TRBD2
CASSFPGSYGYTF,TGTGCCAGCAGCTTCCCGGGGAGCTATGGCTACACCTTC,TRBV7-9,NA,TRBJ1-2,NA
CSVGGYTGELFF,TGCAGCGTTGGAGGATACACCGGGGAGCTGTTTTTT,TRBV29-1,NA,TRBJ2-2,NA
CSVGTTTGGYGYTF,TGCAGCGTTGGGACAACCACGGGAGGCTATGGCTACACCTTC,TRBV29-1,few,TRBJ1-2,NA
CATSRVLAGPDTQYF,TGTGCCACCAGCAGAGTCCTCGCCGGGCCAGATACGCAGTATTTT,TRBV15,NA,TRBJ2-3,NA
CAWSASLRGPNYGYTF,TGTGCCTGGAGTGCTTCTCTCCGGGGCCCTAACTATGGCTACACCTTC,TRBV30,few,TRBJ1-2,NA
CASSLELTYEQYF,TGTGCCAGCAGCTTAGAATTAACCTACGAGCAGTACTTC,TRBV11-2,NA,TRBJ2-7,NA
CASSALASGYLDTGELFF,TGTGCCAGCAGCGCCTTGGCTAGCGGGTATCTTGACACCGGGGAGCTGTTTTTT,TRBV5-6,NA,TRBJ2-2,TRBD2
CAVTGISYNEQFF,TGCGCCGTTACAGGGATCTCCTACAATGAGCAGTTCTTC,TRBV29-1,few,TRBJ2-1,NA
CASSSGASYNEQFF,TGCGCCAGCAGCTCCGGGGCCTCCTACAATGAGCAGTTCTTC,TRBV5-1,NA,TRBJ2-1,NA
CAHSGSSYEQYF,TGCGCCCATAGCGGGAGCTCCTACGAGCAGTACTTC,TRBV23-1,NA,TRBJ2-7,TRBD2
CASSFPPSYEQYF,TGCGCCAGCAGCTTTCCGCCTTCCTACGAGCAGTACTTC,TRBV5-1,few,TRBJ2-7,NA
CACVGQKNTGELFF,TGTGCCTGCGTGGGACAGAAAAACACCGGGGAGCTGTTTTTT,TRBV30,few,TRBJ2-2,TRBD1
CASSLRRQGIGYGYTF,TGTGCCAGCAGCTTAAGGCGACAGGGAATCGGCTATGGCTACACCTTC,TRBV7-9,NA,TRBJ1-2,TRBD1
CASSPQRGGSFNEQFF,TGTGCCAGCTCACCCCAAAGAGGGGGTTCCTTCAATGAGCAGTTCTTC,TRBV18,NA,TRBJ2-1,NA
CASSLGALGTGLETQYF,TGTGCCAGCAGCTTAGGGGCTCTGGGGACAGGGTTGGAGACCCAGTACTTC,TRBV7-9,NA,TRBJ2-5,TRBD1
CARDGEAGTDTQYF,TGTGCCAGAGATGGGGAGGCCGGCACAGATACGCAGTATTTT,TRBV30,few,TRBJ2-3,NA
CASSTRTGSGNTEAFF,TGTGCCAGCAGTACTAGGACAGGGAGTGGGAACACTGAAGCTTTCTTT,TRBV6-6,NA,TRBJ1-1,TRBD1
CSVADRGTSYEQYF,TGCAGCGTTGCGGACAGGGGGACCTCCTACGAGCAGTACTTC,TRBV29-1,few,TRBJ2-7,TRBD1
CASSEEGGGSQPQHF,TGTGCCAGCAGCGAAGAGGGGGGAGGGAGTCAGCCCCAGCATTTT,TRBV2,few,TRBJ1-5,NA
CSVVAQGNEKLFF,TGCAGCGTTGTGGCGCAGGGTAATGAAAAACTGTTTTTT,TRBV29-1,NA,TRBJ1-4,NA
CSVESPGGGTQYF,TGCAGCGTTGAGTCTCCGGGGGGAGGTACGCAGTATTTT,TRBV29-1,few,TRBJ2-3,TRBD2
CASSSEQGATQYF,TGTGCCAGCAGTTCAGAACAGGGAGCTACGCAGTATTTT,TRBV6-4,NA,TRBJ2-3,NA
CASSPGLAGSYNEQFF,TGTGCCAGCAGCCCTGGACTAGCGGGTTCCTACAATGAGCAGTTCTTC,TRBV4-2,few,TRBJ2-1,TRBD2
CASSYGLAGVGGPDTQYF,TGTGCCAGCAGCTATGGACTAGCGGGAGTCGGTGGCCCAGATACGCAGTATTTT,TRBV7-9,few,TRBJ2-3,TRBD2
CAYDRAGANVLTF,TGTGCCTACGACAGGGCTGGGGCCAACGTCCTGACTTTC,TRBV30,NA,TRBJ2-6,TRBD1
CASSSDHSSYEQYF,TGTGCCAGCAGTTCGGACCATAGCTCCTACGAGCAGTACTTC,TRBV7-2,few,TRBJ2-7,NA
CASSVSHSPSGANVLTF,TGTGCCAGCAGCGTATCTCACAGCCCCTCTGGGGCCAACGTCCTGACTTTC,TRBV9,few,TRBJ2-6,NA
CAWSLFQGGEQYF,TGTGCCTGGAGCCTGTTTCAGGGGGGCGAGCAGTACTTC,TRBV30,few,TRBJ2-7,NA
CAWGRRFDTGELFF,TGTGCCTGGGGTAGACGATTTGACACCGGGGAGCTGTTTTTT,TRBV30,NA,TRBJ2-2,NA
CATSRRDTINIQYF,TGTGCCACGAGTCGTAGGGACACCATTAACATTCAGTACTTC,TRBV15,NA,TRBJ2-4,NA
CASSSGTASHEQYF,TGTGCCAGCAGCTCCGGGACAGCGAGCCACGAGCAGTACTTC,TRBV5-6,NA,TRBJ2-7,TRBD1
CASSKTTSGFTDTQYF,TGTGCCAGCAGCAAAACGACTAGCGGATTCACAGATACGCAGTATTTT,TRBV7-9,NA,TRBJ2-3,TRBD2
CASSRQIWEQYF,TGTGCCAGCAGCCGACAGATTTGGGAGCAGTACTTC,TRBV2,NA,TRBJ2-7,NA
CASSQAGYGYTF,TGTGCCAGCAGCCAAGCGGGGTATGGCTACACCTTC,TRBV4-2,few,TRBJ1-2,NA
CASSSSGSQETQYF,TGTGCCAGCAGCTCTTCCGGCAGCCAAGAGACCCAGTACTTC,TRBV5-6,once,TRBJ2-5,NA
CASSEGDRVTQYF,TGTGCCAGCAGCGAAGGGGACCGTGTTACGCAGTATTTT,TRBV27,NA,TRBJ2-3,NA
CASSSGDIQYF,TGTGCCAGCAGTTCCGGAGACATTCAGTACTTC,TRBV28,NA,TRBJ2-4,NA
CASTLLAGEGNEQFF,TGCGCCAGCACCCTACTAGCGGGAGAGGGCAATGAGCAGTTCTTC,TRBV5-1,NA,TRBJ2-1,TRBD2
CASSPGQAGLTYREQFF,TGTGCCAGCTCACCGGGCCAGGCAGGTCTGACCTACCGTGAGCAGTTCTTC,TRBV18,few,TRBJ2-1,NA
CASTTGPGVVQETQYF,TGTGCCAGCACAACCGGCCCGGGGGTCGTTCAAGAGACCCAGTACTTC,TRBV9,NA,TRBJ2-5,NA
CASSSERTAARYF,TGTGCCAGCAGCTCAGAAAGGACGGCCGCCCGGTACTTC,TRBV7-9,few,TRBJ2-4,NA
CASSSRQGAYEQYF,TGTGCCAGCAGCTCCCGACAGGGGGCCTACGAGCAGTACTTC,TRBV7-2,few,TRBJ2-7,TRBD1
CASSRSGGYEQYF,TGTGCCAGCAGTCGTAGCGGAGGGTACGAGCAGTACTTC,TRBV25-1,few,TRBJ2-7,NA
CASTGTGAGYGYTF,TGTGCCAGCACCGGGACAGGGGCGGGCTATGGCTACACCTTC,TRBV9,NA,TRBJ1-2,TRBD1
CASSNTRGTGGNEQFF,TGTGCCAGCAGCAACACCCGAGGGACAGGGGGCAATGAGCAGTTCTTC,TRBV7-9,NA,TRBJ2-1,TRBD1
CAIRSSEGNQPQHF,TGTGCCATCAGATCCTCGGAGGGTAATCAGCCCCAGCATTTT,TRBV10-3,NA,TRBJ1-5,NA
CASSAQGTEAFF,TGTGCCAGCAGCGCCCAGGGGACTGAAGCTTTCTTT,TRBV9,few,TRBJ1-1,NA
CSADSETQYF,TGCAGTGCTGACTCGGAGACCCAGTACTTC,TRBV20-1,few,TRBJ2-5,NA
CSVMTGTSGVYNEQFF,TGCAGCGTTATGACAGGGACTAGCGGAGTCTACAATGAGCAGTTCTTC,TRBV29-1,few,TRBJ2-1,TRBD2
CSVGLNPGTEAFF,TGCAGCGTGGGACTTAACCCGGGCACTGAAGCTTTCTTT,TRBV29-1,few,TRBJ1-1,NA
CATSRDQAQETQYF,TGTGCCACCAGCAGAGATCAGGCCCAAGAGACCCAGTACTTC,TRBV15,few,TRBJ2-5,NA